The T cell receptor (beta chain) described here comes from a study of T cell responses to AZD1222 COVID-19 vaccine. Clones were sequenced by immunoSEQ multiplex PCR, and TCRdb holds only the in-frame ones, with some missing. This table has some 190,000 clones, about 86% appearing once. The sequence was collected from an adult in good health. This specimen consisted of peripheral blood, obtained on day 0 of AZD1222 vaccination.

The CDR3 loop reads CATTPRTTPTDTQYF. The CDR3 DNA follows: TGTGCCACTACTCCTAGGACTACCCCCACAGATACGCAGTATTTT. The chain employs TRBV6-5 and TRBJ2-3; TRBD2 is a possible D gene (6 bases). Looked up from germline, CDR1 is MNHEY and CDR2 is SVGAGI. The CDR3 consists of 15 residues. V was cut by 10 bases and J by 2 bases, with 19 bases left in between.